The source of this TCR beta chain is a study of CD8 T cells in ankylosing spondylitis. TCRdb redid the calling of the 5' RACE reads with MiXCR, one entry per CDR3 protein. Among some 840,000 distinct CDR3 sequences listed, roughly 10% were seen once. This clonotype turned up a few times. The target antigen is unknown. This CDR3 contains 14 residues. After removal of 3 bases from V and 6 bases from J, the junction contained 6 bases not matched to a gene. Overall study results and limits: There was reportedly significant enrichment of clones that were disease-linked in matched ankylosing spondylitis synovial fluid. Disease-associated clones were CD8+ and fairly uncommon in peripheral blood. Certain motif variants had earlier appeared in reactive arthritis synovial fluid and blood. Characteristic of ankylosing spondylitis blood, it appeared, was a TCR beta motif comprising several highly homologous variants.

This sequence joins TRBV12-3 or TRBV12-4 and TRBJ2-7; 9 bases fit TRBD1. Input material: blood, either unsorted or a sorted T cell fraction (not recorded which). The TCR sequence derives from a male donor with ankylosing spondylitis. CDR3 loop: CASSLRYRGREQYF. Written as DNA, the CDR3 is TGTGCCAGCAGTTTGAGGTACAGGGGGCGCGAGCAGTACTTC.